The next 20 T cell receptor beta chains were all read from a single sample in a study of T cells in Graves' hyperthyroidism and ophthalmopathy. Amplification of TCR beta CDR3 regions used RNA as the template. The TCR CDR3 first-round RT-PCR relied on the HTBI primer set. TCRdb recomputed calls from the multiplex PCR reads with MiXCR, one row per CDR3 protein. The profile shows hundreds of thousands of distinct CDR3 sequences, approximately 40% of them singletons. The sample was blood. The source is a man between 18 and 35 years old with Graves' hyperthyroidism.

There are a few counts of this clonotype. This chain uses TRBV9 with TRBJ1-1; D is perhaps TRBD1 (5 bases). Germline CDR1 SGDLS, CDR2 YYNGEE. The CDR3 is made up of 15 amino acids. Trimming cost V 5 bases and J 0 bases, with 14 bases left between them. The CDR3 spells CASSYGASMNTEAFF. CDR3 bases: TGTGCCAGCAGTTACGGGGCTTCTATGAACACTGAAGCTTTCTTT.

This clonotype was picked up many times. DNA for the CDR3: TGTGCCATCGGGGGGGCCTCTGGAAACACCATATATTTT. It yields the protein CAIGGASGNTIYF. This chain joins TRBV10-3 and TRBJ1-3; D may be TRBD1 (6 bases). Trimming removed 8 bases from V and 0 bases from J, with 8 bases in between. Germline V gives CDR1 ENHRY, CDR2 SYGVKD. The CDR3 spans 13 residues.

This clonotype was recorded a few times. The chain carries TRBV7-9 and TRBJ1-2, with TRBD1 as a possible D gene (6 bases). V lost 5 bases to trimming and J lost 7 bases, with 23 bases between them. CDR3 length: 16 amino acids. Germline V gene lookup returns CDR1 SEHNR and CDR2 FQNEAQ (reference sequence). The CDR3 protein is CASSPLRGAPGTGYTF. The CDR3 nucleotides are TGTGCCAGCAGCCCGCTGCGGGGGGCGCCGGGGACTGGCTACACCTTC.

This clonotype showed up many times. This chain links TRBV10-3 with TRBJ1-1, with 10 bases aligning to TRBD1. This CDR3 is built from 15 residues. Trimming cost V 4 bases and J 1 base; bases outside gene matches: 3. From germline, CDR1 is ENHRY and CDR2 SYGVKD. CDR3 in DNA: TGTGCCATCAGTGGCGGACAGGGGGGGAACACTGAAGCTTTCTTT. Protein product: CAISGGQGGNTEAFF.

The rearrangement joins TRBV12-3 or TRBV12-4 to TRBJ1-4; D unclear. This CDR3 contains 11 residues. The germline V and J ends were trimmed by 3 bases and 10 bases, with 6 bases remaining between them. The CDR3 is CASSFDGKLFF. CDR3 bases: TGTGCCAGCAGTTTCGACGGAAAACTGTTTTTT.

The chain employs TRBV7-9 and TRBJ2-7; 12 bases fit TRBD1. Germline lookup yields CDR1 SEHNR and CDR2 FQNEAQ (reference sequence). V shed 5 bases and J 5 bases; nucleotides not matched to a gene: 7. CDR3 size: 15 residues. The CDR3 DNA reads TGTGCCAGCAGCCTGGGACAGGGGGCTAATGACGAGCAGTACTTC. Translation gives CASSLGQGANDEQYF.

This clonotype has more than one count but fewer than ten. J is TRBJ2-7 and V is TRBV6-1, with 9 bases lining up with TRBD2. The germline CDR1 and CDR2 sequences are MNHNS and SASEGT. This CDR3 spans 15 amino acids. With V trimmed by 7 bases and J by 4 bases, 11 bases remained unmatched. The CDR3 loop is CASTYGSGGSYEQYF. The CDR3 nucleotides are TGTGCCAGCACCTACGGAAGCGGGGGGTCGTACGAGCAGTACTTC.

V usage is TRBV4-1 and J usage is TRBJ2-7; D tentatively reads TRBD1 or TRBD2 (5 bases each). The CDR3 totals 15 residues. Germline V gene data show CDR1 as MGHRA and CDR2 as YSYEKL. V was trimmed by 3 bases and J by 2 bases, leaving 14 bases between them. The CDR3 nucleotides read TGCGCCAGCAGCCAGTCTGGGACGGGCACCTACGAGCAGTACTTC. Translated: CASSQSGTGTYEQYF.

This clonotype was recorded at least ten times. This chain uses TRBV19 with TRBJ2-7; 11 bases line up with TRBD1. The germline V gene has CDR1 LNHDA and CDR2 SQIVND (reference sequence). The CDR3 is 13 residues long. The V segment lost 8 bases and the J segment 2 bases; nucleotides outside the gene matches: 2. CDR3 loop: CASGQGAPYEQYF. The CDR3, as DNA: TGTGCCAGTGGACAGGGGGCTCCCTACGAGCAGTACTTC. Variable domain in full (rest from reference TRBV19 and TRBJ2-7): DGGITQSPKYLFRKEGQNVTLSCEQNLNHDAMYWYRQDPGQGLRLIYYSQIVNDFQKGDIAEGYSVSREKKESFPLTVTSAQKNPTAFYLCASGQGAPYEQYFGPGTRLTVT.

The rearrangement uses TRBV29-1 and TRBJ2-2; TRBD2 matches at 11 bases. From germline, CDR1 is SQVTM and CDR2 ANQGSEA. With 1 base clipped from V and 6 bases from J, the junction kept 1 base outside the gene matches. The CDR3 is 14 residues long. The CDR3 nucleotides read TGCAGCGTTGAAGGGACTAGCGGGTCCGGGGAGCTGTTTTTT. As protein: CSVEGTSGSGELFF.

The chain uses TRBV10-3 and TRBJ2-7; D possibly matches TRBD1 or TRBD2 (6 bases each). The germline V and J ends were trimmed by 2 bases and 3 bases, with 8 bases remaining between them. The germline gives CDR1 ENHRY, CDR2 SYGVKD. The length of the CDR3 is 13 residues. The CDR3: CAISERGVYEQYF. In DNA, the CDR3 is TGTGCCATCAGTGAGAGGGGGGTCTACGAGCAGTACTTC.

This clonotype was counted at least ten times. The rearrangement uses TRBV7-8 and TRBJ2-6, with TRBD2 identical over 9 bases. J gave up 0 bases and V 6 bases, and 0 bases lay outside the gene matches. Germline assignment: CDR1 SGHVS and CDR2 FQNEAQ. The CDR3 length is 15 residues. CDR3 residues: CASRRGGSGANVLTF. As DNA, the CDR3 is TGTGCCAGCAGGCGGGGGGGCTCTGGGGCCAACGTCCTGACTTTC.

The V call is TRBV5-1, the J call TRBJ1-2; 7 nucleotides agree with TRBD1. Per germline, CDR1 SGHRS and CDR2 YFSETQ. The CDR3 totals 14 residues. Unmatched junction bases numbered 1, after V lost 2 bases and J lost 0 bases. This CDR3 is CASSFGTANYGYTF. DNA for the CDR3: TGCGCCAGCAGCTTCGGGACAGCTAACTATGGCTACACCTTC.

This clonotype was seen at least ten times. The chain recombines TRBV6-5 with TRBJ1-2; 7 bases align to TRBD1. The CDR3 is 12 amino acids. The V gene end was trimmed by 8 bases and the J gene end by 6 bases; junction bases not matched to a gene: 6. CDR1 is MNHEY and CDR2 is SVGAGI in the germline V gene. Here the CDR3 DNA reads TGTGCCAGCCGTAATGACAGGGATGGCTACACCTTC. Translation gives CASRNDRDGYTF.

The genes are TRBV7-9 and TRBJ1-4; TRBD1 aligns across 9 bases. With 5 bases clipped from V and 7 bases from J, the junction kept 8 bases outside the gene matches. The CDR3 is 15 amino acids. The germline V gene encodes CDR1 SEHNR and CDR2 FQNEAQ (reference sequence). CDR3 nucleotides: TGTGCCAGCAGCATTCCGGGACAGGGCGGTGAAAAACTGTTTTTT. Translation: CASSIPGQGGEKLFF.

Turning to this clonotype: Just one base apart from a much larger clone, this may be a read error. The CDR3 does not close with the conserved phenylalanine or tryptophan, likely indicating a read error. The CDR3 coding sequence is TGTGCCAGCAGTTGGGGGGACAAGGACTACACCCTC. Its protein is CASSWGDKDYTL. This rearrangement joins TRBV7-9 to TRBJ1-2, with D maybe TRBD1 (6 bases). The CDR3 covers 12 residues. The V end was cut by 6 bases, the J end by 10 bases, with 15 bases between. CDR1 is SEHNR and CDR2 is FQNEAQ in the germline V gene (reference sequence).

The chain couples TRBV19 to TRBJ2-7; weak D call: TRBD1 (5 bases). This CDR3 is built from 15 residues. Germline V gene lookup returns CDR1 LNHDA and CDR2 SQIVND (reference sequence). The V end lost 5 bases, the J end lost 0 bases, and 14 bases lay between the germline ends. The CDR3 bases are TGTGCCAGTAGTGCTACAGGAACCTCCTCCTACGAGCAGTACTTC. It specifies CASSATGTSSYEQYF.

As concerns this clonotype: With a much larger clone just one base away, this may be a read error. The gene calls are TRBV10-2 and TRBJ1-1, with 11 positions matching TRBD1. The germline V gene encodes CDR1 WSHSY and CDR2 SAAADI. The CDR3 runs 16 residues. CDR3 sequence (DNA): TGCGCCGGCAGGACAGGGGGCGAGGCTTTGGGGACTGAAGCTTTCTTT. Its translation is CAGRTGGEALGTEAFF.

This sequence joins TRBV7-9 and TRBJ2-2; possible D gene TRBD1, 6 bases. V was cut by 4 bases and J by 0 bases, with 9 bases left in between. Germline CDR1 is SEHNR and CDR2 is FQNEAQ (reference sequence). The CDR3 totals 15 residues. The DNA for the CDR3 is TGTGCCAGCAGCTGGAGACAGGCGAACACCGGGGAGCTGTTTTTT. This gives the protein CASSWRQANTGELFF.

The table lists this clonotype with many counts. This chain links TRBV2 with TRBJ2-7; D may match TRBD1 or TRBD2 (5 bases each). CDR3 size: 12 residues. Germline CDR1 SNHLY, CDR2 FYNNEI. Trimming cost V 8 bases and J 1 base, with 9 bases left between them. CDR3 region: CASWDGSYEQYF. The DNA for the CDR3 is TGTGCCAGCTGGGACGGATCCTACGAGCAGTACTTC.